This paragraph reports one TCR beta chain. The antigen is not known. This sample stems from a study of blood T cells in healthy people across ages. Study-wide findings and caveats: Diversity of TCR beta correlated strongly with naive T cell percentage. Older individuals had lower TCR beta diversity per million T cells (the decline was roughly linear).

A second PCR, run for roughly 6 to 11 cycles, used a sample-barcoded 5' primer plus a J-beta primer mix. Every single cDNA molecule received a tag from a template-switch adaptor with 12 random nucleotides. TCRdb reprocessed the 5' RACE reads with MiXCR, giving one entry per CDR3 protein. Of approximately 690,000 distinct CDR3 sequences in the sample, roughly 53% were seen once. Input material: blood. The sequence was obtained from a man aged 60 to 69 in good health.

In DNA form, the CDR3 reads TGCGCCAGCGCCCCGTCCCGGGAACCCTACGAGCAGTACTTC. This gives the protein CASAPSREPYEQYF. The chain joins TRBV5-1 to TRBJ2-7; tentative D call: TRBD2 (5 bases). Germline V lookup: CDR1 SGHRS, CDR2 YFSETQ. The germline V and J ends were trimmed by 7 bases and 2 bases, with 16 bases remaining between them. This CDR3 is 14 amino acids long.